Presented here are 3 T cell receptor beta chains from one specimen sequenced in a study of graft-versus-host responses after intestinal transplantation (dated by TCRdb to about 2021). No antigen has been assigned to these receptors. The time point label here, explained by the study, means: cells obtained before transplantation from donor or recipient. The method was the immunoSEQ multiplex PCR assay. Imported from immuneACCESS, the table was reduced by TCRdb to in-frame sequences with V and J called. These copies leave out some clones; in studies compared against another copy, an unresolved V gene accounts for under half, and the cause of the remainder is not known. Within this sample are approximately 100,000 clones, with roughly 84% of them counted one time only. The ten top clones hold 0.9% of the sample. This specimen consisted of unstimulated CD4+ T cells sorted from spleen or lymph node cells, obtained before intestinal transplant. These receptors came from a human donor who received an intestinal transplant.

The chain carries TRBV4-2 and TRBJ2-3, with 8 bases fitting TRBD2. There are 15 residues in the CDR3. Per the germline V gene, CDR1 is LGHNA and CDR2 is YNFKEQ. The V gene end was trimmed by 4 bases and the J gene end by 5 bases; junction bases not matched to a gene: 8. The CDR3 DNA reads TGTGCCAGCAGCCTCAGCGGGGGAGAAGGAGATACGCAGTATTTT. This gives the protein CASSLSGGEGDTQYF.

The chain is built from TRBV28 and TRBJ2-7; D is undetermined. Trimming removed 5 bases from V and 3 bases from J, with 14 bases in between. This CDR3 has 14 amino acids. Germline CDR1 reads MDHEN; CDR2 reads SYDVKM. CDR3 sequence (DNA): TGTGCCAGCAGTCGACCGGGTCTCCTCTACGAGCAGTACTTC. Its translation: CASSRPGLLYEQYF. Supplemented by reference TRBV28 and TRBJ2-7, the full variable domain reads DVKVTQSSRYLVKRTGEKVFLECVQDMDHENMFWYRQDPGLGLRLIYFSYDVKMKEKGDIPEGYSVSREKKERFSLILESASTNQTSMYLCASSRPGLLYEQYFGPGTRLTVT.

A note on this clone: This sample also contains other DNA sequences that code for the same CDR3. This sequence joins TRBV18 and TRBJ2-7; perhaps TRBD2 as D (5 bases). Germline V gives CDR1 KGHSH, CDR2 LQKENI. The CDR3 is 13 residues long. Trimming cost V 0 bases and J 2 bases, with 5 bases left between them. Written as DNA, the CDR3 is TGTGCCAGCTCACCACCCGGGGCCTACGAGCAGTACTTC. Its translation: CASSPPGAYEQYF. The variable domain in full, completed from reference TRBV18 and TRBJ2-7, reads NAGVMQNPRHLVRRRGQEARLRCSPMKGHSHVYWYRQLPEEGLKFMVYLQKENIIDESGMPKERFSAEFPKEGPSILRIQQVVRGDSAAYFCASSPPGAYEQYFGPGTRLTVT.